Below are 8 T cell receptor beta chains sequenced from a single sample in a study of PD-1 blockade in mismatch repair-deficient tumors. The table came from immunoSEQ multiplex PCR; TCRdb's copy has only in-frame clones and leaves some out. The sample carries 130,000 or so clones, more than 85% recorded once. This material consisted of peripheral blood, taken 44 weeks after starting pembrolizumab. Receptor source: an adult with mismatch repair-deficient cancer.

The chain combines TRBV28 with TRBJ1-4; D might be TRBD1 (6 bases). The CDR3 contains 14 residues. V lost 6 bases to trimming and J lost 0 bases, with 8 bases between them. Germline V lookup: CDR1 MDHEN, CDR2 SYDVKM. The CDR3 coding sequence is TGTGCCAGCAGGTCAGGGGCAACTAATGAAAAACTGTTTTTT. Protein sequence: CASRSGATNEKLFF.

The V and J genes are TRBV14 and TRBJ2-1, with D maybe TRBD2 (5 bases). The CDR3 length is 15 residues. Trimming stripped 1 base from V and 2 bases from J, with 9 bases between. Germline CDR1 SGHDN, CDR2 FVKESK. The CDR3 here is CASSQGLSPYNEQFF. In nucleotides, the CDR3 is TGTGCCAGCAGCCAAGGACTATCCCCCTACAATGAGCAGTTCTTC. The full variable domain, rest sourced from reference TRBV14 and TRBJ2-1, is EAGVTQFPSHSVIEKGQTVTLRCDPISGHDNLYWYRRVMGKEIKFLLHFVKESKQDESGMPNNRFLAERTGGTYSTLKVQPAELEDSGVYFCASSQGLSPYNEQFFGPGTRLTVL.

The V call is TRBV4-1, the J call TRBJ1-4, with D possibly being TRBD1 (5 bases). V lost 2 bases and J 3 bases, leaving 13 bases between the germline ends. Germline-derived CDR1 and CDR2 are MGHRA and YSYEKL. The CDR3 consists of 16 residues. CDR3 in DNA: TGCGCCAGCAGCCAAATTTCGGGGCCCTCTAATGAAAAACTGTTTTTT. Its translation is CASSQISGPSNEKLFF.

This chain uses TRBV7-9 with TRBJ2-4; D is unclear. The CDR3 runs to 15 residues. V was pared by 3 bases and J by 1 base, with 10 bases between. Looked up from germline, CDR1 is SEHNR and CDR2 is FQNEAQ (reference sequence). The CDR3 protein is CASSLLGMAKNIQYF. The CDR3 DNA reads TGTGCCAGCAGCTTGTTAGGGATGGCCAAAAACATTCAGTACTTC. The full variable domain, rest sourced from reference TRBV7-9 and TRBJ2-4, is DTGVSQNPRHKITKRGQNVTFRCDPISEHNRLYWYRQTLGQGPEFLTYFQNEAQLEKSRLLSDRFSAERPKGSFSTLEIQRTEQGDSAMYLCASSLLGMAKNIQYFGAGTRLSVL.

The chain has TRBV5-6 and TRBJ2-3; TRBD1 might be the D (6 bases). Germline loops: CDR1 SGHDT, CDR2 YYEEEE. V was clipped by 3 bases and J by 4 bases, with 15 bases between them. CDR3 length: 15 residues. The CDR3: CASSSGDAPPDTQYF. DNA of the CDR3: TGTGCCAGCAGCTCAGGGGACGCACCCCCAGATACGCAGTATTTT.

The rearrangement joins TRBV6-4 to TRBJ2-7; 8 nucleotides line up with TRBD1. V was pared by 6 bases and J by 0 bases, with 10 bases of the junction left unmatched. The CDR3 is made up of 16 amino acids. Germline V gene sequence: CDR1 MRHNA, CDR2 SNTAGT. DNA for the CDR3: TGTGCCAGCAGCCAAAGGACAGGGCCAAGCTCCTACGAGCAGTACTTC. Protein product: CASSQRTGPSSYEQYF.

This sequence joins TRBV27 and TRBJ2-7, with 12 bases lining up with TRBD1. The CDR3 spans 14 residues. From germline, CDR1 is MNHEY and CDR2 SMNVEV (reference sequence). J lost 7 bases, V lost 7 bases, and 8 bases had no gene match. CDR3 region: CASNPGQGAGEQYF. DNA of the CDR3: TGTGCCAGCAACCCGGGACAGGGGGCGGGTGAGCAGTACTTC.

The V and J genes are TRBV6-5 and TRBJ2-7; maybe TRBD2 (5 bases). This CDR3 contains 13 residues. The V gene lost 8 bases and the J gene lost 6 bases, with 17 bases spanning the gap. The germline CDR1 and CDR2 sequences are MNHEY and SVGAGI. The DNA of the CDR3 is TGTGCCAGCTATCAGGACTCCTCGGGCGAGCAGTACTTC. As protein: CASYQDSSGEQYF.